This T cell receptor beta chain appears in the sequencing data of a study of post-analysis software for immune sequencing data (dated by TCRdb to 2013 to 2016). Regarding the study in general: Recorded disease courses included relapsing-remitting, secondary progressive and progressive-relapsing multiple sclerosis, with some patients lacking subtype annotation. The multiple sclerosis patient repertoires were compared with more than 10 previously published healthy control repertoires from donors aged about 6 to 26 years. A subset of samples was prepared in parallel using single-end sample barcoding, then pooled and co-amplified after Illumina adapter ligation. The investigation overall reported the following: The control group was slightly older than the multiple sclerosis patient group. Significantly lower normalized Chao1 diversity was found in multiple sclerosis patients than in controls, suggesting substantial peripheral T-cell clonal expansion. A few TRBV segments, including TRBV5-6, TRBV5-1 and TRBV20-1, were significantly more frequent in patients than controls. Direct clustering with F measure revealed strong co-clustering of samples prepared in the same batch, which led to a batch-effect correction.

To demonstrate the VDJtools post-analysis software, the study profiled TCR beta repertoires from the peripheral blood of approximately twelve young patients with multiple sclerosis. The multiple sclerosis patients were children and adolescents ranging in age from about 6 to 17 years. Between the V and J ends, shortened by 5 bases and 3 bases respectively, the junction contains 17 bases. For CDR1 and CDR2, the germline V gene (reference sequence) lists SEHNR and FQNEAQ. The CDR3 numbers 16 residues from cysteine through phenylalanine. Only the CDR3 DNA stays, 48 bases, in frame from base 1. Libraries were built with PCR. Data came from an Illumina HiSeq 2500. Unique molecular identifiers were incorporated into TCR beta cDNA libraries to reduce PCR and sequencing biases. Roughly 500,000 cDNA molecules were obtained for every 1 to 10 million input T cells, so each molecule roughly corresponded to one T cell. The patient libraries were prepared and sequenced using the same protocol as the earlier healthy control dataset. Within a given batch, samples were prepared together, multiplexed and sequenced on the same HiSeq lane. The authors processed their data as follows. MIGEC was used to process the raw barcoded reads, and molecular identifier groups with only a single read were discarded before consensus assembly and CDR3 extraction. Clonotype tables were post-analysed with VDJtools, normalizing diversity by down-sampling all datasets to the smallest sample size. To correct batch-related cross-sample contamination, repertoire overlap clustering matched CDR3 amino acid sequences but not nucleotide sequences. TCRdb reanalyzed the raw reads on its own, using fastp at Q25 for trimming and MiXCR for clone calling, and kept in-frame beta chains. When rows share a CDR3 protein, they turn into one entry using the most common DNA and genes. TCRdb assigned the V and J calls; the authors' analysis was not used. Across this sample there are 500,000 to 600,000 distinct CDR3 sequences, with around 47% seen only once. The top ten clones comprise 1.5% to 2% of the sample.

Comments on this clonotype: Its recognized antigen is unknown. No clone much larger than this one lies a single base away; base qualities are absent.

The receptor's source is a girl aged 5-17 years with multiple sclerosis. Sequencing was done on a sample of blood. Rearrangement joined TRBV7-9 to TRBJ2-1, with the D gene too uncertain to name. At the DNA level, the sequence is TGTGCCAGCAGCCCCTTGGGAACGTCCTTCTACAATGAGCAGTTCTTC. It encodes CASSPLGTSFYNEQFF.